This T cell receptor beta chain was obtained from a study of CXCR3-negative and CXCR3-positive naive CD8 T cells. Regarding this clonotype: Its antigen remains unknown.

UMI-tagged TRB cDNA libraries were built via 5' RACE. From the 5' RACE reads, TCRdb lists one entry per CDR3 protein and no DNA. The repertoire table contains some 41,000 distinct CDR3 sequences. Whole-study results and caveats: Diversity was high in both naive subsets and much lower in memory cells.

CDR3 length: 15 amino acids. The chain joins TRBV12-3 or TRBV12-4 to TRBJ1-5; TCRdb gives TRBD1 as the D gene, but with no DNA this cannot be confirmed. The source of this sequence is a human donor in good health. Some clones in this sample may be carry-over from other donors' samples. The sample comprised memory CD8+ T cells from blood. The CDR3 reads CASSPRVGGGQPQHF.